The clone carrying this T cell receptor (beta chain) has a count of ten or more. TCRdb reprocessed the 5' RACE reads via MiXCR and lists one record per CDR3 protein. The table shows 40,000 to 50,000 distinct CDR3 sequences, with roughly 2.5% occurring only once. The data originate from a study of neurological immune-mediated disorders. The CDR3 covers 18 residues. V was clipped by 4 bases and J by 7 bases, with 26 bases between them. CDR1 and CDR2 (germline): SEHNR, FQNEAQ (reference sequence). The sequence derives from a young man with multiple sclerosis. The chain employs TRBV7-9 and TRBJ2-1, with no clear D. The sequencing sample was made of PBMCs. CDR3 region: CASSSPPGGLPRVNEQFF. For the CDR3, the DNA is TGTGCCAGCAGCTCGCCGCCCGGCGGCCTCCCTAGGGTGAATGAGCAGTTCTTC.